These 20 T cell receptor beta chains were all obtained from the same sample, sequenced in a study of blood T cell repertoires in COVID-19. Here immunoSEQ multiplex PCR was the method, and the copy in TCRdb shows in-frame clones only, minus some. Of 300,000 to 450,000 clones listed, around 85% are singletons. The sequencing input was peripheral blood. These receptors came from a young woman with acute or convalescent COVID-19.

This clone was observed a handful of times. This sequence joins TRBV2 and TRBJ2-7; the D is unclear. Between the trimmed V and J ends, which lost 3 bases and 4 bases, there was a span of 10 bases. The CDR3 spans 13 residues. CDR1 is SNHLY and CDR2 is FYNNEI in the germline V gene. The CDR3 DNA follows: TGTGCCAGCAGTGATGTACAATGGTACGAGCAGTACTTC. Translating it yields CASSDVQWYEQYF.

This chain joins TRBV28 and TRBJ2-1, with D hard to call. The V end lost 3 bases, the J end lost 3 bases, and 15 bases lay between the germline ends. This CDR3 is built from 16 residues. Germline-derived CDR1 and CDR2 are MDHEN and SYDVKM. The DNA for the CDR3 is TGTGCCAGCAGTTTTGTTTTCGGGTCCGTCTACAATGAGCAGTTCTTC. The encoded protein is CASSFVFGSVYNEQFF.

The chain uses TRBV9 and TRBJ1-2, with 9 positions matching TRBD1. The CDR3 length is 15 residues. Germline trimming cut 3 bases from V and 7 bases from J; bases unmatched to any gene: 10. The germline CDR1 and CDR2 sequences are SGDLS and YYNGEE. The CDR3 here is CASSASLQGAGGYTF. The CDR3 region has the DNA TGTGCCAGCAGCGCAAGTTTACAGGGGGCAGGTGGCTACACCTTC.

The CDR3 sequence is CASSQVPFGDPEAFF. The CDR3, as DNA: TGCGCCAGCAGCCAAGTCCCATTCGGAGACCCTGAAGCTTTCTTT. V and J are TRBV4-1 and TRBJ1-1; D is ambiguous. V was pared by 1 base and J by 6 bases, with 15 bases between. CDR1 MGHRA and CDR2 YSYEKL come from the germline V gene. The CDR3 runs to 15 residues.

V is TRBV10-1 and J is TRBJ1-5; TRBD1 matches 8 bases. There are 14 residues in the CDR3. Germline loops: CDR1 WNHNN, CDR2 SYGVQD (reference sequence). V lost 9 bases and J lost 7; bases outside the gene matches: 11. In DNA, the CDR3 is TGCGCCAGGGGAGGGGGGACAGGCCCCCAGCCCCAGCATTTT. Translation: CARGGGTGPQPQHF.

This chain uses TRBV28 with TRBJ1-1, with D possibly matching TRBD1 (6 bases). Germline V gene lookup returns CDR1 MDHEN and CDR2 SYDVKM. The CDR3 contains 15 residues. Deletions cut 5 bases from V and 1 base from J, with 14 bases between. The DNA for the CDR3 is TGTGCCAGCAGTCTACAGGGTTTTGGGAACACTGAAGCTTTCTTT. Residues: CASSLQGFGNTEAFF.

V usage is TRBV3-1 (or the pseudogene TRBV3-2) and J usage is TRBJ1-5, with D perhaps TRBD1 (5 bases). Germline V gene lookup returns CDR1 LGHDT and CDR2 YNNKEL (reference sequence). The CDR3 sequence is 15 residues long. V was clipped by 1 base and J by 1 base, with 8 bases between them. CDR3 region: CASSQAGGSNQPQHF. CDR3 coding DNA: TGTGCCAGCAGCCAAGCTGGGGGGAGCAATCAGCCCCAGCATTTT.

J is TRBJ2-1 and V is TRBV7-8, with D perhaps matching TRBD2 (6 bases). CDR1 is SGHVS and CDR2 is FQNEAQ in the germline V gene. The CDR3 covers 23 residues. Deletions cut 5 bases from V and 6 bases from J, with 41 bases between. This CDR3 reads CASSPFSYPGGYSARGWFNEQFF. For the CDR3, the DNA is TGTGCCAGCAGCCCCTTTTCGTACCCCGGTGGGTATTCGGCGCGGGGTTGGTTCAATGAGCAGTTCTTC.

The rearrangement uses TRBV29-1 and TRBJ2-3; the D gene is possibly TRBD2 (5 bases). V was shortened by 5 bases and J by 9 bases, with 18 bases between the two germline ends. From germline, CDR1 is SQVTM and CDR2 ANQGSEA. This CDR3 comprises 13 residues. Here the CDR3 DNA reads TGCAGCGTTTTCGGGGTCCTCGTAAAGACGCAGTATTTT. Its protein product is CSVFGVLVKTQYF.

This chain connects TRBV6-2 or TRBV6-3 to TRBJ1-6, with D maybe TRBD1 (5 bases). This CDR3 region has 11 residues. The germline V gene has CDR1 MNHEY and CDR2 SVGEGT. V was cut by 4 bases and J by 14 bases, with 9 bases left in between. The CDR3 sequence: CASSWIGALHF. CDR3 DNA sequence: TGTGCCAGCAGTTGGATAGGGGCCCTCCACTTT.

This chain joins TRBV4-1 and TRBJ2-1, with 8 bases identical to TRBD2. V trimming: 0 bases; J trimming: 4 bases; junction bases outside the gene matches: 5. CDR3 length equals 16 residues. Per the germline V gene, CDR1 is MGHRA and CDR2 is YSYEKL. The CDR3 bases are TGCGCCAGCAGCCAAGAACTAGCGGACAGATACAATGAGCAGTTCTTC. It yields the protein CASSQELADRYNEQFF.

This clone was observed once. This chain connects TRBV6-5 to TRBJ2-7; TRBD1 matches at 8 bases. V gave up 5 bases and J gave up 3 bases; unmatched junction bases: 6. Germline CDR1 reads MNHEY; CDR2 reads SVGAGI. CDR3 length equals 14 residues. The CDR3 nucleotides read TGTGCCAGCAGTAGAACGGGACAGGACTACGAGCAGTACTTC. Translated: CASSRTGQDYEQYF.

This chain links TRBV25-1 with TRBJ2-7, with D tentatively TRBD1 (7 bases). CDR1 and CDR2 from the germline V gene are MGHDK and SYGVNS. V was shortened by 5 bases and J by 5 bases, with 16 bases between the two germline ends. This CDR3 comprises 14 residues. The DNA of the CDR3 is TGTGCCAGCAGTAAAACAGGGGAGGTCCACGAGCAGTACTTC. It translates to CASSKTGEVHEQYF.

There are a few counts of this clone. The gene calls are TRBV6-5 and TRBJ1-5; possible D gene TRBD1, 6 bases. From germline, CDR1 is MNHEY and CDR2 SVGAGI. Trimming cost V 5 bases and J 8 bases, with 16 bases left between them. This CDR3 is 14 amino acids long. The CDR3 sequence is CASSPDSVGKPQHF. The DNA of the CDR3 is TGTGCCAGCAGTCCGGACAGCGTGGGGAAGCCCCAGCATTTT.

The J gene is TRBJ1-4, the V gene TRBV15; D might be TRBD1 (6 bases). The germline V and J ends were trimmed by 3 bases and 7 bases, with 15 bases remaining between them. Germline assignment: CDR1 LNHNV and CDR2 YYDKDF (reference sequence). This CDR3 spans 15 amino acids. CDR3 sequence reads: CATSRWGAGGEKLFF. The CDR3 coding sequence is TGTGCCACCAGCAGGTGGGGGGCGGGAGGTGAAAAACTGTTTTTT.

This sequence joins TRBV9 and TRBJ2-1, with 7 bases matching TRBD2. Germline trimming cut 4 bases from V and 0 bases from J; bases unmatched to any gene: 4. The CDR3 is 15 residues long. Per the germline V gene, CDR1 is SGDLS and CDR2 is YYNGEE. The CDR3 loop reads CASSPGTTSYNEQFF. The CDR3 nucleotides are TGTGCCAGCAGCCCCGGGACTACCTCCTACAATGAGCAGTTCTTC.

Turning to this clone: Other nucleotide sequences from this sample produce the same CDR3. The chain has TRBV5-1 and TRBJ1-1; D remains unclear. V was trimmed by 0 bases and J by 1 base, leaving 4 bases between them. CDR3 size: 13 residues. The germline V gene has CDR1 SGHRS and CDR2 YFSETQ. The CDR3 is CASSLGRNTEAFF. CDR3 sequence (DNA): TGCGCCAGCAGCTTGGGGAGGAACACTGAAGCTTTCTTT.

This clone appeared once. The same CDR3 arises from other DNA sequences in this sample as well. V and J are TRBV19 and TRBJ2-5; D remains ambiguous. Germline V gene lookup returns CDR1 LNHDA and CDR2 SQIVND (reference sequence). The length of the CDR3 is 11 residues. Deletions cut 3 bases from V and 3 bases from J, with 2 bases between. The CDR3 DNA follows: TGTGCCAGTAGTATTAAAGAGACCCAGTACTTC. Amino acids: CASSIKETQYF. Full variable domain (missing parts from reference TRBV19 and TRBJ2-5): DGGITQSPKYLFRKEGQNVTLSCEQNLNHDAMYWYRQDPGQGLRLIYYSQIVNDFQKGDIAEGYSVSREKKESFPLTVTSAQKNPTAFYLCASSIKETQYFGPGTRLLVL.

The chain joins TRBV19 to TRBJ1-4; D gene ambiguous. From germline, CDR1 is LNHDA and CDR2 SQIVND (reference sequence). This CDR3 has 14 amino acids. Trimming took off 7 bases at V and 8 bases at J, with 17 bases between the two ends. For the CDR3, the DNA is TGTGCCAGTAAACCGACGTCCGAGGAGGAAAAACTGTTTTTT. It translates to CASKPTSEEEKLFF.

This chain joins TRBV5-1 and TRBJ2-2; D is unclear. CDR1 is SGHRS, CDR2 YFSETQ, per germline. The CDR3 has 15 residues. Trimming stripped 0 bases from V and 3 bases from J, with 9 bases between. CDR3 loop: CASSLESRYTGELFF. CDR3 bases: TGCGCCAGCAGCTTGGAGTCTAGGTACACCGGGGAGCTGTTTTTT.